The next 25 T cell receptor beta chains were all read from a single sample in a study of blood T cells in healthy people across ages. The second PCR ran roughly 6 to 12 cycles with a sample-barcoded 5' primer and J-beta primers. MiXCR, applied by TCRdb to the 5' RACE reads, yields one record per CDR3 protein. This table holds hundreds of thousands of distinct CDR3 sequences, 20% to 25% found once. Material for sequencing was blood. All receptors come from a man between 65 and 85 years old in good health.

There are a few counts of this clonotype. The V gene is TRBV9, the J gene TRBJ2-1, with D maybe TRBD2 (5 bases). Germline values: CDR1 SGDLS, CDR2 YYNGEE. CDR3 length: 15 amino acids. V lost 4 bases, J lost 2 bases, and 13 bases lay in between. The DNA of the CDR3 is TGTGCCAGCAGCCCCGACGGACTTACCTACAATGAGCAGTTCTTC. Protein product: CASSPDGLTYNEQFF.

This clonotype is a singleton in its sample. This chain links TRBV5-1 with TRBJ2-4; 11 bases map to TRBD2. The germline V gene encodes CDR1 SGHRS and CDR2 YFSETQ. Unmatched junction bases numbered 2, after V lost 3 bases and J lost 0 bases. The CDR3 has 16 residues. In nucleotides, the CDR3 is TGCGCCAGCAGCTCGACTAGCGGGATAGCCAAAAACATTCAGTACTTC. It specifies CASSSTSGIAKNIQYF.

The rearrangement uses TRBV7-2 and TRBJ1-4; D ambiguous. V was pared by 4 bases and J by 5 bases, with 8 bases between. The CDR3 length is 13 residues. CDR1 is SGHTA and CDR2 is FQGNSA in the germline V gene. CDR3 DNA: TGTGCCAGCAGCTCATACCCCAATGAAAAACTGTTTTTT. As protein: CASSSYPNEKLFF. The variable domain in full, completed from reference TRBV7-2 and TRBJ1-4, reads GAGVSQSPSNKVTEKGKDVELRCDPISGHTALYWYRQSLGQGLEFLIYFQGNSAPDKSGLPSDRFSAERTGGSVSTLTIQRTQQEDSAVYLCASSSYPNEKLFFGSGTQLSVL.

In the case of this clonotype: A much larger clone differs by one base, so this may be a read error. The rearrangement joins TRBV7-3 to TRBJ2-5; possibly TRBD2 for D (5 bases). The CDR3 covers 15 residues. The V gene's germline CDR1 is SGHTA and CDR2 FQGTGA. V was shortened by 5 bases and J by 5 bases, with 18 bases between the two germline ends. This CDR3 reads CASSHRTSLGETQYF. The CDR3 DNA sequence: TGTGCCAGCAGCCACCGGACTTCGTTAGGGGAGACCCAGTACTTC.

CDR3 coding DNA: TGTGCCAGCAGCGTAAAGGGAGTCACAGATACGCAGTATTTT. Amino acid sequence: CASSVKGVTDTQYF. The rearrangement joins TRBV9 to TRBJ2-3; possibly TRBD2 for D (5 bases). V gave up 1 base and J gave up 2 bases, with 8 bases separating them. There are 14 residues in the CDR3. Per germline, CDR1 SGDLS and CDR2 YYNGEE. The variable domain in full, with the rest retrieved from reference TRBV9 and TRBJ2-3, is DSGVTQTPKHLITATGQRVTLRCSPRSGDLSVYWYQQSLDQGLQFLIQYYNGEERAKGNILERFSAQQFPDLHSELNLSSLELGDSALYFCASSVKGVTDTQYFGPGTRLTVL.

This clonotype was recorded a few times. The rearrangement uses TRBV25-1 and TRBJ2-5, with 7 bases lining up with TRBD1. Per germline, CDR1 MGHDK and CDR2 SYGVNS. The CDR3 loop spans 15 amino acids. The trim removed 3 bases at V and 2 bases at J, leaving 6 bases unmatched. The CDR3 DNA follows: TGTGCCAGCAGTGATCAGGGACAGAAACAAGAGACCCAGTACTTC. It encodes CASSDQGQKQETQYF.

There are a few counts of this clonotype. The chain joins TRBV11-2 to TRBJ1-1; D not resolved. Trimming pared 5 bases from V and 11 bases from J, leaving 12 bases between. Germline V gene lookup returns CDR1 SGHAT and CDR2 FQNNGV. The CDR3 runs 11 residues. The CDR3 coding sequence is TGTGCCAGCAGCCAAAGGTCCGGCGCTTTCTTT. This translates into CASSQRSGAFF.

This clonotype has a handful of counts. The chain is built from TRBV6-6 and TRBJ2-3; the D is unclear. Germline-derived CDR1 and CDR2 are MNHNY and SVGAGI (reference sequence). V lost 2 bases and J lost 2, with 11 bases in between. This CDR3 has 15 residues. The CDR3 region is CASSYEGPTTDTQYF. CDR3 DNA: TGTGCCAGCAGTTACGAAGGCCCGACCACAGATACGCAGTATTTT.

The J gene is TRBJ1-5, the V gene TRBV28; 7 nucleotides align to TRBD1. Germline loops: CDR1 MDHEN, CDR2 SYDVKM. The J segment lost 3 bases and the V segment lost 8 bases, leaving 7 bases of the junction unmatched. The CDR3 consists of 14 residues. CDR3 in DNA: TGTGCCAGCGGGATGGGACAGCCCAATCAGCCCCAGCATTTT. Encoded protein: CASGMGQPNQPQHF.

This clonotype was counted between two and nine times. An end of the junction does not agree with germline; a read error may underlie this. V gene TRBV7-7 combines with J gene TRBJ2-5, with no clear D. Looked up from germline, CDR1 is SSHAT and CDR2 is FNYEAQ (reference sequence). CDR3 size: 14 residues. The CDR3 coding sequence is TGTGCTAGCAGCTTGGGTGGAGCGCTGGAGACCCAGTACTTC. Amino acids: CASSLGGALETQYF. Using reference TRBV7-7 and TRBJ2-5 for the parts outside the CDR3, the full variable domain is GAGVSQSPRYKVTKRGQDVTLRCDPISSHATLYWYQQALGQGPEFLTYFNYEAQPDKSGLPSDRFSAERPEGSISTLTIQRTEQRDSAMYRCASSLGGALETQYFGPGTRLLVL.

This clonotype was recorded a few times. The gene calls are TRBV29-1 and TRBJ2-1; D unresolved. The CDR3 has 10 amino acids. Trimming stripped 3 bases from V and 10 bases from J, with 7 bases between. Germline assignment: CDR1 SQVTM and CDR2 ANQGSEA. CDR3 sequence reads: CSVEITEQFF. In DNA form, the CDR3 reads TGCAGCGTTGAGATCACAGAGCAGTTCTTC.

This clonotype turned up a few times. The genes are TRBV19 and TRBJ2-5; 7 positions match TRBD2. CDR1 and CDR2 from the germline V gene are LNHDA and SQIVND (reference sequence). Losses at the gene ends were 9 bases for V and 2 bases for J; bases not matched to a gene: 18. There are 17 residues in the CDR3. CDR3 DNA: TGTGCCAGCTCAGGAGGCGGGAGCGGCTCGGGGCAAGAGACCCAGTACTTC. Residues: CASSGGGSGSGQETQYF.

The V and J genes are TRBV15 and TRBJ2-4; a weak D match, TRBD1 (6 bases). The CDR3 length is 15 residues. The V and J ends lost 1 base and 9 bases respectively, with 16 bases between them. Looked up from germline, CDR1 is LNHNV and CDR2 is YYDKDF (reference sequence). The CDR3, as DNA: TGTGCCACCAGCAGAGGGTTTCAGGGGCAGGGCATTCAGTACTTC. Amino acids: CATSRGFQGQGIQYF.

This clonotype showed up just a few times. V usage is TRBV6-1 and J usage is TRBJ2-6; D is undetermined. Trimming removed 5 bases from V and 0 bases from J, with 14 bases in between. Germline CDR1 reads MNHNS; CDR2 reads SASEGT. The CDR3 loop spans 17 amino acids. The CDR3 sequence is CASSRDRINSGANVLTF. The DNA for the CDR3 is TGTGCCAGCAGTAGAGACCGAATTAACTCTGGGGCCAACGTCCTGACTTTC.

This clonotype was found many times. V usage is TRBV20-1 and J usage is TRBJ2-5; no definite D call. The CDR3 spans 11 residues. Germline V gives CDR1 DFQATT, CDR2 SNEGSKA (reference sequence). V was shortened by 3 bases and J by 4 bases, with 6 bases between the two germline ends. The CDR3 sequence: CSASPGETQYF. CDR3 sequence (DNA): TGCAGTGCTAGTCCCGGAGAGACCCAGTACTTC.

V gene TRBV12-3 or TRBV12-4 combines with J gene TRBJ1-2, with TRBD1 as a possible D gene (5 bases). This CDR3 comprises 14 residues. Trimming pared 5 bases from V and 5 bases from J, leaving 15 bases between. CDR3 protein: CASSRSGWGYGYTF. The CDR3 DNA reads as TGTGCCAGCAGTCGTTCAGGGTGGGGGTATGGCTACACCTTC.

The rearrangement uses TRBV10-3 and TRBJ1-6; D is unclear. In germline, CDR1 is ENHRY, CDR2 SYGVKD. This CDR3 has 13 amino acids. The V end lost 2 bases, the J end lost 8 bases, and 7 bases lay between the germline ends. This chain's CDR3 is CAISEDKDSPLHF. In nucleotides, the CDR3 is TGTGCCATCAGTGAGGATAAGGATTCACCCCTCCACTTT.

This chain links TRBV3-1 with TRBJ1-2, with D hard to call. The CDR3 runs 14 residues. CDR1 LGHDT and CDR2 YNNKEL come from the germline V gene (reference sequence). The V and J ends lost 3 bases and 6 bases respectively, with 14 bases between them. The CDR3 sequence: CASSHWESIDGYTF. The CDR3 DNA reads TGTGCCAGCAGCCATTGGGAGAGTATCGATGGCTACACCTTC.

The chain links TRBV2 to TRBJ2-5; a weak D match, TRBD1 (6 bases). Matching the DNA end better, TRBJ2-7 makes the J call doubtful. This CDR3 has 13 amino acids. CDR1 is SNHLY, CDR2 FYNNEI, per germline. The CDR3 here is CATRGEGAYEQYF. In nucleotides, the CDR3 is TGTGCCACCCGGGGAGAGGGGGCCTACGAGCAGTACTTC.

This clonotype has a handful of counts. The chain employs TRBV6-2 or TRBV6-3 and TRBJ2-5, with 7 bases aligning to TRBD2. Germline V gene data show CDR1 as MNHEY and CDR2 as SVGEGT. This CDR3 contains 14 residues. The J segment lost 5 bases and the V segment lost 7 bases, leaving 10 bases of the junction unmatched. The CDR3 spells CASKGAGTLETQYF. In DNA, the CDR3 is TGTGCCAGCAAGGGAGCGGGAACCCTGGAGACCCAGTACTTC.

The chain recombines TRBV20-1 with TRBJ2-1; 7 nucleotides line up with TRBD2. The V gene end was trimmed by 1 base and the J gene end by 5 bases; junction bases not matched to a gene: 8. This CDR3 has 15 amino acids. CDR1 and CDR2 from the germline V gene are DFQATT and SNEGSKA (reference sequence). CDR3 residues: CSARASSGTNNEQFF. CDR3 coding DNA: TGCAGTGCTAGAGCCAGTTCCGGGACTAACAATGAGCAGTTCTTC.

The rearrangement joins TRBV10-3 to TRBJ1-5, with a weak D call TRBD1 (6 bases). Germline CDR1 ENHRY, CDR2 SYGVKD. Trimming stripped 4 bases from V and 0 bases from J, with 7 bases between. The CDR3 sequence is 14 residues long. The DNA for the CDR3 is TGTGCCATCAGTGGGACAGTTAGCAATCAGCCCCAGCATTTT. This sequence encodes CAISGTVSNQPQHF.

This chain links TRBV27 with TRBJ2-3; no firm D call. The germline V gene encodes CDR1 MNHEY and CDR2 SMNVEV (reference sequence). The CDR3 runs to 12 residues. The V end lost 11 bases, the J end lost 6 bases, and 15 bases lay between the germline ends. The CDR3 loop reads CASAERFDTQYF. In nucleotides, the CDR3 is TGTGCCTCAGCAGAGAGGTTCGATACGCAGTATTTT.

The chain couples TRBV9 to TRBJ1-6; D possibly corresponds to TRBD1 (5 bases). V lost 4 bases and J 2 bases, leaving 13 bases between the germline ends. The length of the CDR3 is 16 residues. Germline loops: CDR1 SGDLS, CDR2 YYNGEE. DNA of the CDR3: TGTGCCAGCAGCCCCCGGGACGCTCCCTATAATTCACCCCTCCACTTT. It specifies CASSPRDAPYNSPLHF.

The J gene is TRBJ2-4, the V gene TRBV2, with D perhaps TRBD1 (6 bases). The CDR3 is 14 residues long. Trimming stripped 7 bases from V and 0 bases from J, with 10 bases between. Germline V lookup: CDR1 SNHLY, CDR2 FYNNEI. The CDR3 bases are TGTGCCAGCAAGGGGGACGGAGCCAAAAACATTCAGTACTTC. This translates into CASKGDGAKNIQYF.